This T cell receptor beta chain was recorded in a study of cytomegalovirus exposure and HLA in healthy donors. CDR1 is ENHRY, CDR2 SYGVKD, per germline. Trimming stripped 3 bases from V and 5 bases from J, with 10 bases between. The CDR3 extends over 13 amino acids. The PCR employed 60 Vbeta primers together with 13 Jbeta primers. As processed by the authors: In a later analysis, 60 million to 90 million unique TCR beta chains included roughly 11 million shared by two or more donors. Libraries were prepared by immunoSEQ multiplex PCR; TCRdb keeps only in-frame clonotypes and omits some of them. V, J and clone size were drawn from that table, and D and trimming were deduced from the DNA. The sample holds tens of thousands of clones; roughly 74% are singletons and the top ten take 2% to 2.5%.

The rearrangement links TRBV10-3 to TRBJ1-2; D call uncertain. The clonotype comes from a man aged 35 to 55 in good health and CMV-seronegative. The sample was PBMCs. Here the CDR3 reads CAISESWAYGYTF. The CDR3 DNA reads as TGTGCCATCAGTGAAAGTTGGGCATATGGCTACACCTTC.